The 14 T cell receptor beta chains given below trace back to one sample, sequenced in a study of PD-1 blockade in classical Hodgkin lymphoma. Documented time point: cycle 4 day 1 (C4D1), after five to seven weeks of nivolumab. Every patient had relapsed following autologous stem cell transplantation, and cohorts differed in brentuximab vedotin exposure. TCRdb's copy holds only in-frame clones and misses some; the assay was immunoSEQ multiplex PCR. The repertoire holds roughly 9,900 clones, with around 87% as singletons. The source material was peripheral blood mononuclear cells (PBMCs), sampled before the fourth cycle of nivolumab. These receptors all come from a human donor with classical Hodgkin lymphoma.

The V and J genes are TRBV6-5 and TRBJ1-1, with D tentatively TRBD1 (6 bases). The CDR3 consists of 14 residues. The ends were cut back, 4 bases at V and 0 bases at J, with 9 bases in the middle. Germline V gene data show CDR1 as MNHEY and CDR2 as SVGAGI. The CDR3: CASSLTGMNTEAFF. The CDR3 bases are TGTGCCAGCAGTTTAACAGGGATGAACACTGAAGCTTTCTTT.

The chain uses TRBV28 and TRBJ1-2; D is undetermined. V lost 0 bases to trimming and J lost 2 bases, with 4 bases between them. This CDR3 contains 13 residues. Germline V gene sequence: CDR1 MDHEN, CDR2 SYDVKM. CDR3 protein: CASSLWVNYGYTF. CDR3 in DNA: TGTGCCAGCAGTTTATGGGTGAACTATGGCTACACCTTC.

The chain joins TRBV6-5 to TRBJ1-1; TRBD1 matches 7 bases. The V gene's germline CDR1 is MNHEY and CDR2 SVGAGI. V trimming: 4 bases; J trimming: 4 bases; junction bases outside the gene matches: 3. CDR3 length: 13 residues. The CDR3 loop reads CASSFNRGTEAFF. In DNA form, the CDR3 reads TGTGCCAGCAGTTTCAACAGGGGCACTGAAGCTTTCTTT.

This clone has only a few counts. CDR3 sequence: CASSLWVLKSEAFF. The CDR3 DNA is TGTGCCAGCAGCTTGTGGGTCCTAAAATCTGAAGCTTTCTTT. This chain joins TRBV5-5 and TRBJ1-1, with D unclear. The CDR3 runs to 14 residues. CDR1 SGHKS and CDR2 YYEKEE come from the germline V gene (reference sequence). Trimming cost V 1 base and J 6 bases, with 13 bases left between them.

The chain is built from TRBV28 and TRBJ1-2, with 7 bases aligning to TRBD1. The CDR3 is made up of 17 amino acids. Trimming removed 1 base from V and 8 bases from J; junction bases left unmatched: 16. Germline lookup yields CDR1 MDHEN and CDR2 SYDVKM. Here the CDR3 reads CASSLLAGGSGVEGYTF. As DNA, the CDR3 is TGTGCCAGCAGTTTATTGGCAGGGGGATCTGGGGTGGAGGGCTACACCTTC.

The gene calls are TRBV29-1 and TRBJ1-4, with D maybe TRBD1 (5 bases). The germline gives CDR1 SQVTM, CDR2 ANQGSEA. The ends were cut back, 6 bases at V and 8 bases at J, with 7 bases in the middle. CDR3 size: 10 residues. The DNA for the CDR3 is TGCAGCGTCGGGGGGGAAAAACTGTTTTTT. It translates to CSVGGEKLFF.

The chain carries TRBV12-5 and TRBJ2-3; D ambiguous. There are 12 residues in the CDR3. V lost 2 bases, J lost 6 bases, and 6 bases lay in between. Germline V gives CDR1 LGHNT, CDR2 FRNRAP. The CDR3 DNA reads as TGTGCTAGTGGTTTGTTTGGTGATACGCAGTATTTT. Translated: CASGLFGDTQYF.

The rearrangement uses TRBV5-5 and TRBJ1-3; D is ambiguous. This CDR3 region has 15 residues. V was shortened by 0 bases and J by 4 bases, with 11 bases between the two germline ends. The germline V gene encodes CDR1 SGHKS and CDR2 YYEKEE (reference sequence). CDR3 loop: CASSLVGDQGNTIYF. The CDR3 DNA reads as TGTGCCAGCAGCTTGGTAGGTGACCAAGGAAACACCATATATTTT.

This chain joins TRBV27 and TRBJ2-1; the match to TRBD1 covers 9 bases. The germline CDR1 and CDR2 sequences are MNHEY and SMNVEV (reference sequence). CDR3 length: 15 amino acids. V lost 6 bases and J lost 3; bases outside the gene matches: 6. In nucleotides, the CDR3 is TGTGCCAGCAGCCCGGGACAGGGATTCTACAATGAGCAGTTCTTC. It yields the protein CASSPGQGFYNEQFF.

The V and J genes are TRBV9 and TRBJ1-2; D call uncertain. CDR1 and CDR2 from the germline V gene are SGDLS and YYNGEE. With 4 bases removed from V and 6 bases from J, the gap between germline ends came to 10 bases. CDR3 length: 12 amino acids. CDR3 in amino acids: CASSRSGHGYTF. The DNA for the CDR3 is TGTGCCAGCAGCCGCAGTGGGCATGGCTACACCTTC. Based on the CDR3 plus reference TRBV9 and TRBJ1-2, the full variable domain is DSGVTQTPKHLITATGQRVTLRCSPRSGDLSVYWYQQSLDQGLQFLIQYYNGEERAKGNILERFSAQQFPDLHSELNLSSLELGDSALYFCASSRSGHGYTFGSGTRLTVV.

This chain connects TRBV5-1 to TRBJ2-2; D is possibly TRBD1 or TRBD2 (5 bases each). The ends were cut back, 4 bases at V and 7 bases at J, with 14 bases in the middle. Germline CDR1 and CDR2: SGHRS and YFSETQ. This CDR3 has 14 amino acids. The CDR3 reads CASSRGSRDGELFF. CDR3 sequence (DNA): TGCGCCAGCAGCAGGGGTTCGAGGGACGGGGAGCTGTTTTTT. The variable domain in full, completed from reference TRBV5-1 and TRBJ2-2, reads KAGVTQTPRYLIKTRGQQVTLSCSPISGHRSVSWYQQTPGQGLQFLFEYFSETQRNKGNFPGRFSGRQFSNSRSEMNVSTLELGDSALYLCASSRGSRDGELFFGEGSRLTVL.

This clone is medium-sized by share. The genes are TRBV27 and TRBJ2-2; the match to TRBD1 covers 8 bases. The CDR3 has 16 residues. Germline CDR1 MNHEY, CDR2 SMNVEV (reference sequence). V dropped 1 base and J dropped 6; count of bases not matched to a gene: 7. The CDR3 bases are TGTGCCAGCAGTTTATGGACAGGGTTGACGTCCGGGGAGCTGTTTTTT. Residues: CASSLWTGLTSGELFF.

By its share, this clone is large. This chain links TRBV7-7 with TRBJ2-3; perhaps TRBD2 as D (5 bases). This CDR3 region has 15 residues. The ends were cut back, 5 bases at V and 3 bases at J, with 15 bases in the middle. The germline V gene has CDR1 SSHAT and CDR2 FNYEAQ (reference sequence). CDR3 DNA sequence: TGTGCCAGCAGCCCGACTAACCTGGATACAGATACGCAGTATTTT. This codes for CASSPTNLDTDTQYF.

The rearrangement uses TRBV5-1 and TRBJ2-1; 10 bases map to TRBD2. Germline values: CDR1 SGHRS, CDR2 YFSETQ. The CDR3 extends over 16 amino acids. J lost 7 bases, V lost 1 base, and 8 bases had no gene match. The CDR3 sequence is CASSLIGTSAGNEQFF. In DNA form, the CDR3 reads TGCGCCAGCAGCTTGATAGGGACTAGCGCCGGTAATGAGCAGTTCTTC.